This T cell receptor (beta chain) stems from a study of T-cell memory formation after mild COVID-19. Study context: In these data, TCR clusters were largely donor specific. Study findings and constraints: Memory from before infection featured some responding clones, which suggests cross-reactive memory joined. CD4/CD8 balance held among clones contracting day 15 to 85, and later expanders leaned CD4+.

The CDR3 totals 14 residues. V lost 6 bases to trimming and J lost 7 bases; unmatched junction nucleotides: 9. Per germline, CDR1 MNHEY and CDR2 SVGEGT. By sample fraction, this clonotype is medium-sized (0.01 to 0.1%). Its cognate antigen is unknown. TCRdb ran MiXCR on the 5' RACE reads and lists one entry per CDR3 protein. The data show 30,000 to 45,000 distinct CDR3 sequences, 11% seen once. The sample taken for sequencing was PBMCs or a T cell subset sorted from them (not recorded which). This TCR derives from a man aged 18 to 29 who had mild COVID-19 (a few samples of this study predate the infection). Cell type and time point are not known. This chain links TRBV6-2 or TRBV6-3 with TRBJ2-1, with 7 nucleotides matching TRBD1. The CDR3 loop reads CASRVGTVGNEQFF. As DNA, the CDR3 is TGTGCCAGCAGGGTGGGGACAGTGGGGAATGAGCAGTTCTTC.